Sequencing of this TCR beta chain was carried out in a study of shared clonotypes between healthy human individuals. Points from the study as a whole: Larger richness was generally estimated for naive than memory subsets.

V lost 0 bases to trimming and J lost 1 base, with 13 bases between them. The CDR3 contains 16 residues. Germline V CDR1 and CDR2: MGHRA, YSYEKL. Profiled with immunoSEQ multiplex PCR; TCRdb holds only in-frame clones, not every one. This sample has millions of clones, with about 95% found just once. This clone occurred once. Its specificity is unknown. Naive CD8 cells lacked CD45RO and underwent positive selection for CCR7, leaving out terminally differentiated effector memory CD45RA+ cells. Everyone who donated was a Caucasian adult who lived in Nashville, Tennessee. The TCR sequence derives from a man aged 18 to 30 in good health. The specimen sequenced was naive CD8+ T cells sorted from blood. The chain employs TRBV4-1 and TRBJ2-7, with D possibly being TRBD1 (6 bases). The CDR3 bases are TGCGCCAGCAGCCAAGAAATAACAGGGCCTTCCTACGAGCAGTACTTC. Translated: CASSQEITGPSYEQYF.